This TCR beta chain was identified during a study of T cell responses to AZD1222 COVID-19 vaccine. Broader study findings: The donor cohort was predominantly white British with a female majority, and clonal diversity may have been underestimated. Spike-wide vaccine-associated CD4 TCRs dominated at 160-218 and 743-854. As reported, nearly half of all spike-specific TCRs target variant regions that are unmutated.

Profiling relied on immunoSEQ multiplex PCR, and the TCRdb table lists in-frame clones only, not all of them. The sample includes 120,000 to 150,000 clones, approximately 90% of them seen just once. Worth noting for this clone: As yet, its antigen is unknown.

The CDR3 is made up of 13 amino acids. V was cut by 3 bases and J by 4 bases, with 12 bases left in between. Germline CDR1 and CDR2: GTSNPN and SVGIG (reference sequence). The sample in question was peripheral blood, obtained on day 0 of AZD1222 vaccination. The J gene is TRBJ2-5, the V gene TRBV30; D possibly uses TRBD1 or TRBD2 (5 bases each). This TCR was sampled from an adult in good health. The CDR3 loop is CAWSPGLAETQYF. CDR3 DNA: TGTGCCTGGAGCCCGGGGCTAGCAGAGACCCAGTACTTC.